This TCR beta chain was profiled in a study of blood T cell repertoires in COVID-19. Germline values: CDR1 MNHNS, CDR2 SASEGT. V was trimmed by 4 bases and J by 0 bases, leaving 13 bases between them. The CDR3 is 17 residues long. In the authors' workflow: Amplification from reference gene primers served as the basis for estimated nucleated cell counts. Sequenced by immunoSEQ multiplex PCR; TCRdb stores in-frame clones only, minus some. Clone size and V and J calls were adopted from that table, with D and trimming inferred from the DNA. The table lists about 27,000 clones, approximately 88% of them singletons.

The specimen was peripheral blood. This chain uses TRBV6-1 with TRBJ2-6; D not resolved. This TCR was recovered from a woman aged 45-59 years with active COVID-19. CDR3 bases: TGTGCCAGCAGTGTACAGAATCCTTTCTCTGGGGCCAACGTCCTGACTTTC. Translation: CASSVQNPFSGANVLTF.